This section outlines one T cell receptor (beta chain) sequence together with its context. This entry belongs to a study of control samples from healthy donors and cancer patients. Sequencing was performed with immunoSEQ multiplex PCR; in TCRdb, only in-frame clones are kept and a portion is missing. The sample consists of tens of thousands of clones, 91% of them appearing once. The sequence came from a man aged 25 to 40 in good health. Sequenced: blood.

CDR3 in DNA: TGTGCCAGCGGTCCTGTTATTACGGCAGTCACAGATACGCAGTATTTT. Encoded protein: CASGPVITAVTDTQYF. The chain joins TRBV25-1 to TRBJ2-3; D call uncertain. Germline assignment: CDR1 MGHDK and CDR2 SYGVNS. Trimming removed 8 bases at V and 2 bases at J, with 20 bases between. CDR3 length: 16 amino acids.